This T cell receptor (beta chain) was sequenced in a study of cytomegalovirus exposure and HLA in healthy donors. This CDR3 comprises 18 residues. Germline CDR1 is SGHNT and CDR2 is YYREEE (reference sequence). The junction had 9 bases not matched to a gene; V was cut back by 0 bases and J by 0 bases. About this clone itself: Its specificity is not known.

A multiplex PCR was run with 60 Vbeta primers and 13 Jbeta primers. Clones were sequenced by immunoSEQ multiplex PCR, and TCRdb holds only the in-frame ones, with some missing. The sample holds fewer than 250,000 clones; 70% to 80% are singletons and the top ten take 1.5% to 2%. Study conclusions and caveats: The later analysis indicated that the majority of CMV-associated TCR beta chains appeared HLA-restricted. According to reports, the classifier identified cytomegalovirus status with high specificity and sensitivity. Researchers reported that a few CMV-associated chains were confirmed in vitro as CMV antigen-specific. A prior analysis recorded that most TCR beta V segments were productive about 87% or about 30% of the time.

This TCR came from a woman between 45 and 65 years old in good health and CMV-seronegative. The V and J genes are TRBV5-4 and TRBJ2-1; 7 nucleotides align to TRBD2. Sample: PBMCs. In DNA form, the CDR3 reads TGTGCCAGCAGCTTGGCGGCGGGAGCATCAAGCTCCTACAATGAGCAGTTCTTC. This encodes CASSLAAGASSSYNEQFF.